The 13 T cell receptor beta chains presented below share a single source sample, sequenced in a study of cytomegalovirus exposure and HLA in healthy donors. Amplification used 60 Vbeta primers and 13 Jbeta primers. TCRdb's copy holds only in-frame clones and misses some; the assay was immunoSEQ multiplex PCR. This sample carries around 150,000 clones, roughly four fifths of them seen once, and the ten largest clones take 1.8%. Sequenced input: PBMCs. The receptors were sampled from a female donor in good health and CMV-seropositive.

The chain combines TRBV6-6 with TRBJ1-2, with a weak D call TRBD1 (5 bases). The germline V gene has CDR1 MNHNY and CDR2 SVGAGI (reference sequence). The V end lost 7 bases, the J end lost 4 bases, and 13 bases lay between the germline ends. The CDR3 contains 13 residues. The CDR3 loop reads CASNSQGGYGYTF. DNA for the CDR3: TGTGCCAGCAACTCCCAGGGAGGCTATGGCTACACCTTC.

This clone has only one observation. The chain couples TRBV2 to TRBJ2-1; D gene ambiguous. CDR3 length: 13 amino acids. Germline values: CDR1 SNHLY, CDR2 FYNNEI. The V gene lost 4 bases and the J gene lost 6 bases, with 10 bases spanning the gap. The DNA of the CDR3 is TGTGCCAGCAGTGTAACAGAGACCAATGAGCAGTTCTTC. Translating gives CASSVTETNEQFF.

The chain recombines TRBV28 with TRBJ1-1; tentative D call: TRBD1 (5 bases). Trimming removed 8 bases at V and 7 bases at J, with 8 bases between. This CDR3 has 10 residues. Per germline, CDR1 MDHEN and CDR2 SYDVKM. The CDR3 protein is CASRQFEAFF. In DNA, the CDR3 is TGTGCCAGCCGACAGTTTGAAGCTTTCTTT.

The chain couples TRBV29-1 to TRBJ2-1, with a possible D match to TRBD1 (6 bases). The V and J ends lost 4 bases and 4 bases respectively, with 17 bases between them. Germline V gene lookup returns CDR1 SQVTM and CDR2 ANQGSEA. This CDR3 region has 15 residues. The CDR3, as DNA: TGCAGCGTTGTTTCTGGGGGCCAGGGGTACAATGAGCAGTTCTTC. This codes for CSVVSGGQGYNEQFF.

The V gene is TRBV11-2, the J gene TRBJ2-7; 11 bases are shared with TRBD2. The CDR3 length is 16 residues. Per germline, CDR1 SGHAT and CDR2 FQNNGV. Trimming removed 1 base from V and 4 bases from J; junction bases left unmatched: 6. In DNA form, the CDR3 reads TGTGCCAGCAGCTTAGGAGGTAGCGGGGGGGCGTACGAGCAGTACTTC. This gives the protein CASSLGGSGGAYEQYF.

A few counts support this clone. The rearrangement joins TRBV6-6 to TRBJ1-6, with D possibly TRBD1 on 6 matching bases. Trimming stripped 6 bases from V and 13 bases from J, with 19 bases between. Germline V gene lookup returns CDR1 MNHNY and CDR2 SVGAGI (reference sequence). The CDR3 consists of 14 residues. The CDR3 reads CASRPGGGVHPLHF. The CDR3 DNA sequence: TGTGCCAGCAGACCGGGGGGCGGGGTTCACCCCCTCCACTTT.

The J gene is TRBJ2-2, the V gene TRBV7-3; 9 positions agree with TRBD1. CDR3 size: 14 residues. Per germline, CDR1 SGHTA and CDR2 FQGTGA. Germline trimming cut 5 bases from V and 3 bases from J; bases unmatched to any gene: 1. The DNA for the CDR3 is TGTGCCAGCAGCGGACAGGGGTACACCGGGGAGCTGTTTTTT. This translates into CASSGQGYTGELFF.

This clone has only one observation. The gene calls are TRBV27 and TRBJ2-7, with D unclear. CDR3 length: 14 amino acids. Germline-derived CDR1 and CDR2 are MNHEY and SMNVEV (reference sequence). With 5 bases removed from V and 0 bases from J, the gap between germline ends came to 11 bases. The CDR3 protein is CASSPRPGSYEQYF. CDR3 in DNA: TGTGCCAGCAGTCCCCGACCGGGCTCCTACGAGCAGTACTTC.

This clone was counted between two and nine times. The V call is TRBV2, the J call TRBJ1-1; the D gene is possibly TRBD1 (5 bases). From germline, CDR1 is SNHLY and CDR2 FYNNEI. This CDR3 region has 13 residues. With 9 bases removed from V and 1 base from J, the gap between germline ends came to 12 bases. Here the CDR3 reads CASSGLQNTEAFF. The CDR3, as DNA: TGTGCCAGTTCGGGACTCCAGAACACTGAAGCTTTCTTT.

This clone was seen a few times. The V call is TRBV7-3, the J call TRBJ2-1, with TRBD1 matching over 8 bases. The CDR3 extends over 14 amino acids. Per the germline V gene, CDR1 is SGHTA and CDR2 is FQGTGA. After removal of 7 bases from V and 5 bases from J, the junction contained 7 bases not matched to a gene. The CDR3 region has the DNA TGTGCCAGCACCCCTGGACAGGGAAACAATGAGCAGTTCTTC. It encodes CASTPGQGNNEQFF.

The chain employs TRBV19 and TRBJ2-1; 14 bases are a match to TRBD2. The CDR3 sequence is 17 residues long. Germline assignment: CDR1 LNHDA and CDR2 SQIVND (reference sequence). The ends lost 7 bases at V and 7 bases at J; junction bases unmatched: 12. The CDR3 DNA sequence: TGTGCCAGTAAGGGACTAGCGGGAGTACGCCGGGGGAATGAGCAGTTCTTC. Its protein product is CASKGLAGVRRGNEQFF.

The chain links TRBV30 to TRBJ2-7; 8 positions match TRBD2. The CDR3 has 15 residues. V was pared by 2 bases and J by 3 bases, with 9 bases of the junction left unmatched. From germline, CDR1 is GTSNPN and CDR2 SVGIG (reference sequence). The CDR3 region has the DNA TGTGCCTGGAGTCCCCATTCGGGGGGGCACTACGAGCAGTACTTC. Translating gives CAWSPHSGGHYEQYF.

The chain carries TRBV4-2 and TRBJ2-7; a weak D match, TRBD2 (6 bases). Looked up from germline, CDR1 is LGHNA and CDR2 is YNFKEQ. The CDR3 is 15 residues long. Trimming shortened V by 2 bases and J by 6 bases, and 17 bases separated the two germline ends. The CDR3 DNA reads TGTGCCAGCAGCCAAAGGTTGGGCCTGGGGGGCGAGCAGTACTTC. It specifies CASSQRLGLGGEQYF.